The TCR beta chain under discussion was sequenced for a study of blood T cell repertoires in COVID-19. Overall study context: Both acute and convalescent COVID-19 samples were obtained from the United States, Italy and Spain. From T cells, B-cell-depleted T cells, or PBMCs came the material, which was cDNA or gDNA.

Original handling: It was from reference gene primer amplification that nucleated cell counts were estimated. Libraries were prepared by immunoSEQ multiplex PCR; TCRdb keeps only in-frame clonotypes and omits some of them. V and J calls and clone size are copied from that table; D and trimming were computed from the DNA. The sample has under 300,000 clones; approximately 90% are singletons. V lost 4 bases, J lost 5 bases, and 8 bases lay in between. The CDR3 contains 11 residues. CDR1 is SQVTM and CDR2 is ANQGSEA in the germline V gene. What was sequenced was peripheral blood. The rearrangement uses TRBV29-1 and TRBJ2-5; D may be TRBD1 (6 bases). This receptor was identified in a man aged 18 to 30 with active or convalescent COVID-19. The CDR3 protein is CSVVRGETQYF. CDR3 DNA: TGCAGCGTTGTAAGGGGGGAGACCCAGTACTTC.